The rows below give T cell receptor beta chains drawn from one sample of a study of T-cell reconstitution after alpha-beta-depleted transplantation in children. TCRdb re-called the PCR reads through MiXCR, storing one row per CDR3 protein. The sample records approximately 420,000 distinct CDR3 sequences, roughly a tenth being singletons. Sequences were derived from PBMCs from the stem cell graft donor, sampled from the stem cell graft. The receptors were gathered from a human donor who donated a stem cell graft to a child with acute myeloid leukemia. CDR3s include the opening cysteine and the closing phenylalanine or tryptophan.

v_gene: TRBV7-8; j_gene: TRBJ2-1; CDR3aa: CASSRFWGLYNEQFF
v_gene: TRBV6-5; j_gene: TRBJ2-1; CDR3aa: CASSYGTGVEQFF
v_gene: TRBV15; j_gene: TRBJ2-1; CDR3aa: CATSRDKSPSEGWMDEQFF
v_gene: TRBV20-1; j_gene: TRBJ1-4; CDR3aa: CSASQGSREKLFF
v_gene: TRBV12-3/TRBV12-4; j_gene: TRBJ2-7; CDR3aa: CASAWGSAEQYF
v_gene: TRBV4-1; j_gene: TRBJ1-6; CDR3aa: CASSQLDMGFLSSSPLHF
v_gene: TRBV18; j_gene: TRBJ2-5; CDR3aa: CASSPFRQETQYF
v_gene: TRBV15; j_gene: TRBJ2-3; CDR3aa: CATSRLAEPSTDTQYF
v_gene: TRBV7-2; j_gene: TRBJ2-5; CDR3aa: CASSFVGAIQETQYF
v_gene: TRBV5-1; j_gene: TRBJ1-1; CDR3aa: CASSAGHMNTEAFF
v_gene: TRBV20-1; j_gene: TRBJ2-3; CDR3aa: CSATGEGLTDTQYF
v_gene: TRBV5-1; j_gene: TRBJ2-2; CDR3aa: CASSPVTNTGELFF
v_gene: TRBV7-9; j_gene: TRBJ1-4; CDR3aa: CASSLGKGPSGEKLFF
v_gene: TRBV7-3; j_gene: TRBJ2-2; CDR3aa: CASSPTGNTGELFF
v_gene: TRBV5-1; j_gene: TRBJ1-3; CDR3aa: CASSANTGAGNTIYF
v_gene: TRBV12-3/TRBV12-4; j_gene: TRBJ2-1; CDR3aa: CASRNQRGSNEQFF
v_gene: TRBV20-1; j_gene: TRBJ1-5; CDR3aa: CSARGTNQPQHF
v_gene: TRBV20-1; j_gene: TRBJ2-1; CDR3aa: CSAEQEYNEQFF
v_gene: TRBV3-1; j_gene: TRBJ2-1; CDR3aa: CASSQVGLAGTANEQFF
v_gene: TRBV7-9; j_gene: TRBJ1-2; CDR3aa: CASSLASRANYGYTF
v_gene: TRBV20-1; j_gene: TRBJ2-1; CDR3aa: CSSYSGRASEQFF
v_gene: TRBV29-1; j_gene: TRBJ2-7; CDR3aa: CSVEKGRNYEQYF
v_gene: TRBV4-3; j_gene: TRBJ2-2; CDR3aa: CASSLASVGELFF
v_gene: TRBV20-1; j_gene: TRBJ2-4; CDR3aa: CSAGTENYPYMFGGAKNIQYF
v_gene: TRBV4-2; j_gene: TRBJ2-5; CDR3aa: CASSRKETQYF
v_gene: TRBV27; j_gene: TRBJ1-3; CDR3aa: CASSLSPGLRGNTIYF
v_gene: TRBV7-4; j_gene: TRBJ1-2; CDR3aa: CASSSTSTGQGVNYGYTF
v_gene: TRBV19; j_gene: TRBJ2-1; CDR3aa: CASTTGDRDNEQFF
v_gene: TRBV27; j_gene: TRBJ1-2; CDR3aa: CASSLASTSGYTF
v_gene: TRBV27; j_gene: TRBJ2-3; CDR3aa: CASSLLQNTDTQYF
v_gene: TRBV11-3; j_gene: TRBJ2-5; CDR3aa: CASSLASGGAGETQYF
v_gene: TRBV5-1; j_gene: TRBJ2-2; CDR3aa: CASAGTGITGELFF
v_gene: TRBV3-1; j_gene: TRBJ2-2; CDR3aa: CASRTSGRKDGELFF
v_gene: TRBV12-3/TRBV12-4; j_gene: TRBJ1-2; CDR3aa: CASSPDRAHGYTF
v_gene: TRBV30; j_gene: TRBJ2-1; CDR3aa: CAWNPSLGKGEQFF
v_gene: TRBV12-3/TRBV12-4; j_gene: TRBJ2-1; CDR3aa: CASSFGGRVNEQFF
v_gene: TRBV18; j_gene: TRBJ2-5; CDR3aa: CASSPGLAGGETQYF